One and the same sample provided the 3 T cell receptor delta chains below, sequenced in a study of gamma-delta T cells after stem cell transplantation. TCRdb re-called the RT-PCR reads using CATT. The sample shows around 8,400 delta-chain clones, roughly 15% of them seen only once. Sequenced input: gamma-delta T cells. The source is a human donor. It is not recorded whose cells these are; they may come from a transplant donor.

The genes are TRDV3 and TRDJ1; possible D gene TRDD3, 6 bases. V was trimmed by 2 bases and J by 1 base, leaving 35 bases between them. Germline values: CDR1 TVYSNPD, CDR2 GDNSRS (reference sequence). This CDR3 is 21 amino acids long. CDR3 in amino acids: CAFSPSGLGPRKIGGTDKLIF. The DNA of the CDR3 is TGTGCCTTTTCCCCCTCGGGACTGGGCCCCAGGAAGATAGGGGGCACCGATAAACTCATCTTT.

Here the CDR3 reads CAFVGVLGDTADKLIF. For the CDR3, the DNA is TGTGCCTTTGTTGGCGTACTGGGGGATACCGCCGATAAACTCATCTTT. This chain links TRDV3 with TRDJ1; 12 bases are shared with TRDD3. This CDR3 spans 16 amino acids. With V trimmed by 2 bases and J by 3 bases, 10 bases remained unmatched. CDR1 TVYSNPD and CDR2 GDNSRS come from the germline V gene (reference sequence).

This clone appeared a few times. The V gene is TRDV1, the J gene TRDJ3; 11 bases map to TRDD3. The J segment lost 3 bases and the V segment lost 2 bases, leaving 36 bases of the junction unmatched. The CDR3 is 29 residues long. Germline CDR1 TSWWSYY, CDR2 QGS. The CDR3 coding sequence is TGTGCTCTTGGGGAAAACCCTACCTTTAAGAGATGGGATGGGGTCTCTACTGGGGGATATCACTGGGACACCCGACAGATGTTTTTC. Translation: CALGENPTFKRWDGVSTGGYHWDTRQMFF.